The entry below gives a single T cell receptor beta chain sequence along with its context. This specimen belongs to a study of blood T cell repertoires in COVID-19. The overall study: PBMCs, B-cell-depleted T cells, or T cells were the source of the cDNA or gDNA that made up the material.

TCRdb's copy holds only in-frame clones and misses some; the assay was immunoSEQ multiplex PCR. The table includes fewer than 350,000 clones, approximately 87% detected once. Input material: peripheral blood. The clonotype originates from a woman aged 25 to 39 with COVID-19, enrolled during active disease.

The CDR3 spells CASQQGAMYTEAFF. The CDR3, as DNA: TGCGCCAGTCAACAGGGGGCGATGTACACTGAAGCTTTCTTT. The chain joins TRBV5-1 to TRBJ1-1; 9 bases are a match to TRBD1. CDR1 SGHRS and CDR2 YFSETQ come from the germline V gene. This CDR3 has 14 amino acids. The junction had 8 bases not matched to a gene; V was cut back by 8 bases and J by 3 bases.